This T cell receptor (beta chain) came from a study of neoadjuvant anti-PD-1 for oral cavity cancer. Study at large: Around day 43, patients without progression received a fourth nivolumab dose before surgery.

The time point is: after neoadjuvant nivolumab, at surgical resection. Cohort: HPV-negative, locally advanced oral cavity squamous cell carcinoma patients. This CDR3 comprises 15 residues. Per germline, CDR1 MGHRA and CDR2 YSYEKL. With 4 bases removed from V and 2 bases from J, the gap between germline ends came to 15 bases. This clone was picked up a small number of times. TCRdb keeps only in-frame clones here, not all; method: immunoSEQ multiplex PCR. The sample includes approximately 15,000 clones, roughly 70% of them seen just once. The sample in question was PBMCs, obtained after nivolumab (anti-PD-1) treatment. The chain has TRBV4-1 and TRBJ2-7; D may be TRBD1 or TRBD2 (6 bases each). The receptor was derived from a person between 40 and 85 years old with oral cavity squamous cell carcinoma. This CDR3 is CASSRGAVPPYEQYF. CDR3 coding DNA: TGCGCCAGCAGCCGGGGGGCGGTTCCCCCCTACGAGCAGTACTTC.